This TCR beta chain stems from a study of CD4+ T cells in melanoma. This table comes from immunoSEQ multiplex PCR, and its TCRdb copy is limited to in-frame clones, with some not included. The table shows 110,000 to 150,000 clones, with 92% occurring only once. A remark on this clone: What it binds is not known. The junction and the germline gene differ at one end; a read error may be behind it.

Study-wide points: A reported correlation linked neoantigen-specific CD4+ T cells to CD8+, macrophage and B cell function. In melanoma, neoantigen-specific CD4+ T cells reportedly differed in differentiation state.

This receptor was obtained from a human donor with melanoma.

CDR3 residues: CASSQVCRDF. For the CDR3, the DNA is TGCGCCAGCAGCCAAGTATGTCGGGATTTC. This sequence joins TRBV4-1 and TRBJ2-7, with TRBD2 as a possible D gene (5 bases). Per the germline V gene, CDR1 is MGHRA and CDR2 is YSYEKL. This CDR3 has 10 residues.